Listed here are 18 T cell receptor beta chains from one sample, sequenced in a study of human T cells and chemical hapten exposure. As to time point: pre-sensitization, week 0. This sample's treatment: therapeutic diphenylcyclopropenone sensitization with weekly scalp DPC. In TCRdb, the RACE reads were re-called with MiXCR into one record per CDR3 protein. Of 62,000 or so distinct CDR3 sequences in the sample, 10% to 11% are singletons; the top ten hold 4% to 6%. The starting material was whole blood, obtained in connection with sensitization to the hapten diphenylcyclopropenone (DPC). These receptors were taken from a woman aged 50 to 60 with alopecia areata. Some clones in this sample may be carry-over from other donors' samples.

In its sample, this clonotype was seen a few times. The chain carries TRBV18 and TRBJ1-1; a weak D match, TRBD1 (5 bases). V was shortened by 9 bases and J by 5 bases, with 25 bases between the two germline ends. CDR3 length: 16 residues. Germline CDR1 KGHSH, CDR2 LQKENI. The CDR3: CASLIGTSRDGTEAFF. The DNA for the CDR3 is TGTGCCAGTCTAATTGGGACCAGCCGAGACGGGACTGAAGCTTTCTTT.

This clonotype was detected only a few times. The rearrangement links TRBV27 to TRBJ2-1, with TRBD2 matching 7 bases. This CDR3 comprises 15 residues. Germline loops: CDR1 MNHEY, CDR2 SMNVEV (reference sequence). Trimming took 3 bases from V and 5 from J; bases not matched to a gene: 7. CDR3 region: CASSFAAGPHNEQFF. The CDR3 DNA follows: TGTGCCAGCAGTTTTGCAGCGGGACCCCACAATGAGCAGTTCTTC.

The chain is built from TRBV7-3 and TRBJ1-1; D is possibly TRBD1 (5 bases). The CDR3 is made up of 13 amino acids. V was shortened by 0 bases and J by 7 bases, with 9 bases between the two germline ends. In germline, CDR1 is SGHTA, CDR2 FQGTGA. The CDR3 reads CASSLTGGFEAFF. The CDR3 bases are TGTGCCAGCAGCTTAACCGGGGGGTTTGAAGCTTTCTTT.

The rearrangement uses TRBV12-3 or TRBV12-4 and TRBJ1-6; D remains unclear. V gave up 7 bases and J gave up 7 bases, with 17 bases separating them. The CDR3 sequence is 15 residues long. The CDR3, as DNA: TGTGCCAGCACGGTTCGGGCCGCCTCGAATTCACCCCTCCACTTT. This codes for CASTVRAASNSPLHF.

This clonotype was detected many times. The chain couples TRBV11-1 to TRBJ1-1, with a weak D call TRBD1 (5 bases). The CDR3 extends over 14 amino acids. Trimming removed 5 bases from V and 4 bases from J, with 14 bases in between. Germline CDR1 SGHAT, CDR2 FQDESV (reference sequence). CDR3 DNA sequence: TGTGCCAGCAGCCAAGAATCAGGGCGCACTGAAGCTTTCTTT. This translates into CASSQESGRTEAFF.

This clonotype was observed at least ten times. This chain links TRBV4-3 with TRBJ2-7, with D uncertain. Germline values: CDR1 LGHNA, CDR2 YSLEER. V dropped 0 bases and J dropped 4 bases, with 10 bases sitting between them. The CDR3 consists of 14 residues. CDR3 residues: CASSQDVVQYEQYF. CDR3 bases: TGCGCCAGCAGCCAAGATGTGGTCCAATACGAGCAGTACTTC.

This clonotype occurred many times. V usage is TRBV12-3 or TRBV12-4 and J usage is TRBJ1-3; possible D gene TRBD1, 5 bases. The CDR3 runs to 18 residues. V lost 2 bases and J 1 base, leaving 18 bases between the germline ends. CDR3 sequence: CASSLSVRVGLSGNTIYF. The CDR3 DNA reads as TGTGCCAGCAGTTTAAGCGTTCGGGTGGGGCTATCTGGAAACACCATATATTTT.

This chain joins TRBV3-1 and TRBJ2-4; a weak D match, TRBD2 (6 bases). The V end was cut by 4 bases, the J end by 1 base, with 20 bases between. This CDR3 has 18 amino acids. CDR1 and CDR2 from the germline V gene are LGHDT and YNNKEL (reference sequence). CDR3 DNA: TGTGCCAGCAGCCCCTCCCGGGGACTTTTCTCCGCCAAAAACATTCAGTACTTC. Protein sequence: CASSPSRGLFSAKNIQYF.

This clonotype was seen ten or more times. This sequence joins TRBV7-9 and TRBJ1-4, with D uncertain. Per germline, CDR1 SEHNR and CDR2 FQNEAQ (reference sequence). V was shortened by 4 bases and J by 14 bases, with 20 bases between the two germline ends. The CDR3 has 14 residues. Here the CDR3 DNA reads TGTGCCAGCAGCTCACGGGATACGTCACCTTCTCTGTTTTTT. This gives the protein CASSSRDTSPSLFF.

The chain has TRBV9 and TRBJ2-4, with 9 bases that match TRBD2. The CDR3 contains 16 residues. Trimming took 4 bases from V and 15 from J; bases not matched to a gene: 20. Germline loops: CDR1 SGDLS, CDR2 YYNGEE. The DNA for the CDR3 is TGTGCCAGCAGCCCCCGTCCAGCGGGGGGCCGCGGCGGGTTGTACTTC. Protein product: CASSPRPAGGRGGLYF.

This clonotype was observed at least ten times. The J gene is TRBJ1-1, the V gene TRBV5-6; D remains ambiguous. Germline loops: CDR1 SGHDT, CDR2 YYEEEE. CDR3 length: 13 residues. V lost 6 bases to trimming and J lost 4 bases, with 13 bases between them. DNA for the CDR3: TGTGCCAGCATCCTTCGTGGAAGCACTGAAGCTTTCTTT. Residues: CASILRGSTEAFF.

This clonotype has a handful of counts. V and J are TRBV12-3 or TRBV12-4 and TRBJ1-1, with D unresolved. The V and J ends lost 6 bases and 7 bases respectively, with 15 bases between them. The CDR3 spans 13 residues. The CDR3 DNA sequence: TGTGCCAGCAGCCCACTCGACTCAGTTGAAGCTTTCTTT. This codes for CASSPLDSVEAFF.

This chain connects TRBV7-9 to TRBJ1-2; no clear D gene. Germline values: CDR1 SEHNR, CDR2 FQNEAQ (reference sequence). The CDR3 covers 16 residues. V dropped 1 base and J dropped 7 bases, with 19 bases sitting between them. The CDR3: CASSLGAGRLLAGYTF. CDR3 DNA: TGTGCCAGCAGCTTAGGCGCGGGCCGATTGTTAGCTGGCTACACCTTC.

This clonotype occurred many times. J is TRBJ1-6 and V is TRBV28, with 8 bases identical to TRBD1. The CDR3 has 13 amino acids. The germline V gene has CDR1 MDHEN and CDR2 SYDVKM. The V segment lost 6 bases and the J segment 9 bases; nucleotides outside the gene matches: 4. CDR3 residues: CASRQGGRSPLHF. The CDR3 DNA sequence: TGTGCCAGCAGACAGGGGGGACGTTCACCCCTCCACTTT. Full variable domain (remainder filled in from reference TRBV28 and TRBJ1-6): DVKVTQSSRYLVKRTGEKVFLECVQDMDHENMFWYRQDPGLGLRLIYFSYDVKMKEKGDIPEGYSVSREKKERFSLILESASTNQTSMYLCASRQGGRSPLHFGNGTRLTVT.

This clonotype showed up many times. The rearrangement links TRBV18 to TRBJ1-2, with D unclear. The CDR3 length is 14 residues. Germline values: CDR1 KGHSH, CDR2 LQKENI. The V end lost 3 bases, the J end lost 0 bases, and 8 bases lay between the germline ends. The CDR3 DNA follows: TGTGCCAGCTCACCTTCGGCAGCTAACTATGGCTACACCTTC. Translating it yields CASSPSAANYGYTF.

This clonotype was seen repeatedly, ten times or more. This chain links TRBV9 with TRBJ1-3, with D possibly TRBD1 on 5 matching bases. V lost 3 bases and J 4 bases, leaving 14 bases between the germline ends. The V gene's germline CDR1 is SGDLS and CDR2 YYNGEE. There are 15 residues in the CDR3. The chain's CDR3 is CASSGDGGYGNTIYF. Written as DNA, the CDR3 is TGTGCCAGCAGCGGAGACGGGGGGTACGGAAACACCATATATTTT.

The chain is built from TRBV5-1 and TRBJ1-5; no definite D call. The germline V gene encodes CDR1 SGHRS and CDR2 YFSETQ. V dropped 3 bases and J dropped 5 bases, with 9 bases sitting between them. The length of the CDR3 is 13 residues. Here the CDR3 reads CASSSGRDQPQHF. In DNA, the CDR3 is TGCGCCAGCAGCTCTGGGAGAGATCAGCCCCAGCATTTT.

The sample holds many counts of this clonotype. V is TRBV5-6 and J is TRBJ2-5; 7 bases are shared with TRBD1. V lost 4 bases, J lost 2 bases, and 17 bases stayed unmatched. Germline CDR1 and CDR2: SGHDT and YYEEEE. The CDR3 runs 18 residues. CDR3 DNA sequence: TGTGCCAGCAGCCCCTCGACAGGGAAGCTACGAAGGCAAGAGACCCAGTACTTC. Its translation: CASSPSTGKLRRQETQYF. Based on the CDR3 plus reference TRBV5-6 and TRBJ2-5, the full variable domain is DAGVTQSPTHLIKTRGQQVTLRCSPKSGHDTVSWYQQALGQGPQFIFQYYEEEERQRGNFPDRFSGHQFPNYSSELNVNALLLGDSALYLCASSPSTGKLRRQETQYFGPGTRLLVL.